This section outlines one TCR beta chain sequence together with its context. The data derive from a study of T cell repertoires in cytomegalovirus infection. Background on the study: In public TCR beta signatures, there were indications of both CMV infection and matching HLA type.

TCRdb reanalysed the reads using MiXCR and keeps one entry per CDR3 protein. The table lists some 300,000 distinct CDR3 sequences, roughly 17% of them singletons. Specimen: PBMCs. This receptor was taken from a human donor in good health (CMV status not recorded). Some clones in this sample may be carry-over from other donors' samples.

The CDR3 DNA reads TGCAGTGCTGGGCCCGGCACAGATACGCAGTATTTT. Translating gives CSAGPGTDTQYF. The rearrangement joins TRBV20-1 to TRBJ2-3; D call uncertain. The ends were cut back, 5 bases at V and 1 base at J, with 7 bases in the middle. This CDR3 is built from 12 residues. Germline assignment: CDR1 DFQATT and CDR2 SNEGSKA (reference sequence).